This entry lists 21 T cell receptor beta chains sequenced from one sample in a study of T cell responses to AZD1222 COVID-19 vaccine. Libraries were prepared by immunoSEQ multiplex PCR; TCRdb keeps only in-frame clonotypes and omits some of them. The repertoire holds approximately 190,000 clones, roughly 92% seen once, with about 1.2% in the top ten. The source was peripheral blood, collected on day 0 of AZD1222 vaccination. The source of these receptors is an adult in good health.

The J gene is TRBJ2-7, the V gene TRBV19; D may be TRBD2 (6 bases). Per germline, CDR1 LNHDA and CDR2 SQIVND (reference sequence). V was shortened by 5 bases and J by 6 bases, with 14 bases between the two germline ends. The CDR3 is made up of 13 amino acids. CDR3 sequence reads: CASSELGRGEQYF. Written as DNA, the CDR3 is TGTGCCAGTAGTGAGCTCGGGCGGGGCGAGCAGTACTTC.

The rearrangement links TRBV11-3 to TRBJ2-1, with TRBD1 matching over 10 bases. V gave up 5 bases and J gave up 9 bases; unmatched junction bases: 7. The CDR3 length is 14 residues. The V gene's germline CDR1 is SGHNT and CDR2 YENEEA. The CDR3 nucleotides are TGTGCCAGCAGCCGGGACAGGGGCAGAGGTGAGCAGTTCTTC. Translating it yields CASSRDRGRGEQFF. The entire variable domain, with the rest obtained from reference TRBV11-3 and TRBJ2-1, is as follows: EAGVVQSPRYKIIEKKQPVAFWCNPISGHNTLYWYLQNLGQGPELLIRYENEEAVDDSQLPKDRFSAERLKGVDSTLKIQPAELGDSAVYLCASSRDRGRGEQFFGPGTRLTVL.

The chain recombines TRBV29-1 with TRBJ2-2; the match to TRBD1 covers 8 bases. Germline-derived CDR1 and CDR2 are SQVTM and ANQGSEA. V shed 7 bases and J 3 bases; nucleotides not matched to a gene: 10. This CDR3 region has 15 residues. The CDR3 here is CSAGRQGLDTGELFF. The CDR3 DNA follows: TGCAGCGCCGGGAGACAGGGGTTGGACACCGGGGAGCTGTTTTTT.

The chain combines TRBV4-1 with TRBJ2-5; maybe TRBD2 (6 bases). The CDR3 spans 14 residues. V was shortened by 1 base and J by 7 bases, with 13 bases between the two germline ends. Germline lookup yields CDR1 MGHRA and CDR2 YSYEKL. The CDR3 coding sequence is TGCGCCAGCAGCCAAGCGGGGACTGTCGGGACCCAGTACTTC. This sequence encodes CASSQAGTVGTQYF.

This sequence joins TRBV5-1 and TRBJ2-2; D uncertain. Germline assignment: CDR1 SGHRS and CDR2 YFSETQ. The CDR3 has 14 residues. Trimming stripped 4 bases from V and 7 bases from J, with 14 bases between. The chain's CDR3 is CASSPEYVGGELFF. For the CDR3, the DNA is TGCGCCAGCAGCCCGGAGTATGTGGGCGGGGAGCTGTTTTTT.

J is TRBJ2-5 and V is TRBV5-6, with 13 bases fitting TRBD2. Trimming took 4 bases from V and 5 from J; bases not matched to a gene: 8. Germline CDR1 is SGHDT and CDR2 is YYEEEE. The CDR3 spans 16 residues. The CDR3: CASSLRLAGGLETQYF. In nucleotides, the CDR3 is TGTGCCAGCAGCCTAAGACTAGCGGGGGGCCTGGAGACCCAGTACTTC.

As to this clone: The same CDR3 is also encoded by other DNA sequences in this sample. This chain uses TRBV4-1 with TRBJ2-7; 11 nucleotides line up with TRBD1. Trimming took 1 base from V and 1 from J; bases not matched to a gene: 0. The CDR3 loop spans 15 amino acids. Germline CDR1 is MGHRA and CDR2 is YSYEKL. CDR3 bases: TGCGCCAGCAGCCAAGGGGACAGGGGGTCCTACGAGCAGTACTTC. The encoded protein is CASSQGDRGSYEQYF.

The chain uses TRBV20-1 and TRBJ2-3; no firm D call. V was clipped by 0 bases and J by 7 bases, with 5 bases between them. The CDR3 is made up of 11 amino acids. Per germline, CDR1 DFQATT and CDR2 SNEGSKA (reference sequence). The CDR3 nucleotides read TGCAGTGCTAGAGATATATATACGCAGTATTTT. It codes for CSARDIYTQYF.

This rearrangement joins TRBV7-2 to TRBJ2-5, with TRBD1 as a possible D gene (5 bases). The CDR3 totals 13 residues. Trimming removed 5 bases at V and 5 bases at J, with 12 bases between. Germline CDR1 reads SGHTA; CDR2 reads FQGNSA. CDR3 nucleotides: TGTGCCAGCAGCCACCAGGGTAGGGAGACCCAGTACTTC. This encodes CASSHQGRETQYF.

The rearrangement uses TRBV9 and TRBJ2-2, with no clear D. Trimming took 0 bases from V and 5 from J, leaving 5 bases between them. This CDR3 spans 13 amino acids. Germline CDR1 SGDLS, CDR2 YYNGEE. The CDR3 is CASSVDRTGELFF. The CDR3, as DNA: TGTGCCAGCAGCGTAGATCGGACCGGGGAGCTGTTTTTT.

The chain combines TRBV6-2 or TRBV6-3 with TRBJ2-1; the match to TRBD2 covers 9 bases. The CDR3 is made up of 14 amino acids. The trim removed 5 bases at V and 7 bases at J, leaving 6 bases unmatched. The germline V gene encodes CDR1 MNHEY and CDR2 SVGEGT. The CDR3 DNA reads as TGTGCCAGCAGTGGGACTAGCAGCCGGAATGAGCAGTTCTTC. The encoded protein is CASSGTSSRNEQFF.

This sequence joins TRBV29-1 and TRBJ2-7; possibly TRBD1 or TRBD2 for D (6 bases each). Trimming removed 0 bases at V and 4 bases at J, with 16 bases between. This CDR3 has 15 residues. The germline CDR1 and CDR2 sequences are SQVTM and ANQGSEA. CDR3 sequence (DNA): TGCAGCGTTGAAGACCTGGGGGGCAGGGGATACGAGCAGTACTTC. Its translation is CSVEDLGGRGYEQYF.

The chain uses TRBV5-1 and TRBJ2-2; TRBD2 might be the D (7 bases). CDR3 length equals 16 residues. The V end lost 6 bases, the J end lost 0 bases, and 15 bases lay between the germline ends. Germline-derived CDR1 and CDR2 are SGHRS and YFSETQ. The CDR3 bases are TGCGCCAGCACCCCCTACGGGGGGCCGAACACCGGGGAGCTGTTTTTT. Protein: CASTPYGGPNTGELFF.

The chain has TRBV28 and TRBJ1-2, with D perhaps TRBD1 (6 bases). Germline V gives CDR1 MDHEN, CDR2 SYDVKM. Trimming shortened V by 3 bases and J by 4 bases, and 12 bases separated the two germline ends. This CDR3 contains 14 residues. CDR3 sequence reads: CASSLAEGGYGYTF. The CDR3 DNA reads TGTGCCAGCAGTTTGGCTGAAGGGGGCTATGGCTACACCTTC.

The J gene is TRBJ2-5, the V gene TRBV27; a weak D match, TRBD1 (7 bases). V lost 0 bases and J 6 bases, leaving 11 bases between the germline ends. Germline loops: CDR1 MNHEY, CDR2 SMNVEV (reference sequence). There are 14 residues in the CDR3. CDR3 nucleotide sequence: TGTGCCAGCAGTTTATCGGAGGGGGCCAAGACCCAGTACTTC. This sequence encodes CASSLSEGAKTQYF.

The chain carries TRBV27 and TRBJ1-2, with D maybe TRBD1 (5 bases). V lost 3 bases and J 4 bases, leaving 12 bases between the germline ends. From germline, CDR1 is MNHEY and CDR2 SMNVEV (reference sequence). This CDR3 spans 14 amino acids. The CDR3, as DNA: TGTGCCAGCAGTTTTGGGGCGGGGGGCTATGGCTACACCTTC. Translating gives CASSFGAGGYGYTF.

V is TRBV6-5 and J is TRBJ2-2; 7 nucleotides agree with TRBD2. The germline V gene encodes CDR1 MNHEY and CDR2 SVGAGI. V lost 6 bases, J lost 8 bases, and 12 bases stayed unmatched. This CDR3 comprises 15 residues. DNA of the CDR3: TGTGCCAGCAGACCCTACCGGGACTACCTAGGGGAGCTGTTTTTT. It codes for CASRPYRDYLGELFF.

The sample holds one count of this clone. This chain uses TRBV19 with TRBJ1-2; D not resolved. This CDR3 spans 12 amino acids. V was clipped by 11 bases and J by 5 bases, with 15 bases between them. Germline values: CDR1 LNHDA, CDR2 SQIVND (reference sequence). Written as DNA, the CDR3 is TGTGCCGGAACAATTGGCATGTATGGCTACACCTTC. It yields the protein CAGTIGMYGYTF.

The chain couples TRBV5-7 to TRBJ2-1; D possibly corresponds to TRBD1 (6 bases). TRBV5-7 counts as an open reading frame of uncertain function. The CDR3 has 17 residues. The ends were cut back, 3 bases at V and 9 bases at J, with 25 bases in the middle. The CDR3 is CASSSLNRDTFIPEQFF. CDR3 sequence (DNA): TGTGCCAGCAGCTCACTCAACCGGGACACGTTTATCCCTGAGCAGTTCTTC.

The V call is TRBV21-1, the J call TRBJ1-2; the DNA was not used to check the table's D call, TRBD1. TRBV21-1 is a known pseudogene. The CDR3 loop spans 18 amino acids. The CDR3: CASSKFTCGPRTGAGYTF. Here the CDR3 DNA reads TGTGCCAGCAGCAAGTTCACATGCGGACCTCGGACAGGAGCTGGCTACACCTTC.

J is TRBJ1-1 and V is TRBV29-1; D remains ambiguous. V lost 6 bases to trimming and J lost 5 bases, with 10 bases between them. Germline-derived CDR1 and CDR2 are SQVTM and ANQGSEA. The CDR3 covers 11 residues. Here the CDR3 reads CSVDRYTEAFF. In nucleotides, the CDR3 is TGCAGCGTCGACCGTTATACTGAAGCTTTCTTT.